The clone carrying this T cell receptor beta chain showed up many times. Germline V gene data show CDR1 as SQVTM and CDR2 as ANQGSEA. This CDR3 spans 14 amino acids. The junction had 7 bases not matched to a gene; V was cut back by 7 bases and J by 4 bases. TCRdb re-derived calls from the RT-PCR reads in MiXCR, one entry per CDR3 protein. The sample has around 700,000 distinct CDR3 sequences; over 12% are singletons. Sequencing was done on a sample of memory CD4+ T cells from blood. The clonotype was recovered from a female donor in good health, serving as a healthy control. The chain is built from TRBV29-1 and TRBJ2-5, with TRBD1 identical over 12 bases. In DNA, the CDR3 is TGCAGCGCCCCGGGACAGGGGGCGGGAGAGACCCAGTACTTC. It is translated as CSAPGQGAGETQYF.